This T cell receptor (beta chain) was sequenced for a study of T cell responses to AZD1222 COVID-19 vaccine. The germline V gene has CDR1 SNHLY and CDR2 FYNNEI. V lost 3 bases and J 3 bases, leaving 8 bases between the germline ends. There are 13 residues in the CDR3. Findings of the study overall: Baseline seropositivity characterized only a handful of AZD1222 recipients. White British donors predominated, females outnumbered males, and clonal diversity was possibly underestimated.

Profiling relied on immunoSEQ multiplex PCR, and the TCRdb table lists in-frame clones only, not all of them. The profile shows 55,000 to 90,000 clones, 84% of them singletons. To note about this clone: Its target is not known.

This clonotype originated in an adult in good health. The source was peripheral blood, collected on day 0 of AZD1222 vaccination. The gene calls are TRBV2 and TRBJ1-2; D is uncertain. The CDR3 loop is CASSEGSYYGYTF. CDR3 bases: TGTGCCAGCAGTGAGGGCAGTTACTATGGCTACACCTTC. The full variable domain, with the rest looked up from reference TRBV2 and TRBJ1-2, is EPEVTQTPSHQVTQMGQEVILRCVPISNHLYFYWYRQILGQKVEFLVSFYNNEISEKSEIFDDQFSVERPDGSNFTLKIRSTKLEDSAMYFCASSEGSYYGYTFGSGTRLTVV.